What follows describes a single T cell receptor (beta chain). The antigen is unknown. This record comes from a study of human T cells and chemical hapten exposure. General study points: TCRs at high frequency, those above 1 in 1000, did not change with DPC sensitization. Expanded TCRs created a significantly greater count of big CDR3 similarity clusters than controls did. As patch test score rose, PT1 expanded TCR counts tended to rise as well.

Germline CDR1 MNHEY, CDR2 SMNVEV (reference sequence). The CDR3 has 14 residues. Trimming cost V 3 bases and J 2 bases, with 11 bases left between them. Unique molecular identifiers were attached to individual cDNA molecules during library preparation. TCRdb re-derived calls from the RACE reads in MiXCR, one entry per CDR3 protein. The sample shows 75,000 to 100,000 distinct CDR3 sequences, 9.5% to 15% of them seen only once. Regarding time point: patch test 1, 2 weeks after DPC sensitization. Stated treatment: therapeutic diphenylcyclopropenone sensitization with weekly scalp DPC. This TCR was sampled from a woman in her thirties or forties with alopecia areata. Some clones in this sample may be carry-over from other donors' samples. The input for sequencing was whole blood, taken in connection with sensitization to the hapten diphenylcyclopropenone (DPC). The chain employs TRBV27 and TRBJ2-7; D unresolved. The CDR3 DNA reads TGTGCCAGCAGTTTCTCTCAGATTACCTACGAGCAGTACTTC. It encodes CASSFSQITYEQYF.